A single T cell receptor (beta chain) is shown here with its context. In TCRdb, the 5' RACE reads were re-called with MiXCR into one record per CDR3 protein. The data contain tens of thousands of distinct CDR3 sequences, approximately 6.5% of them singletons. This entry belongs to a study of T cells after yellow fever vaccination. Germline CDR1 is SGHTA and CDR2 is FQGNSA. Between the trimmed V and J ends, which lost 1 base and 0 bases, there was a span of 7 bases. This CDR3 contains 15 residues. The receptor was isolated from a man aged 18 to 35 who received the YFV17D yellow fever vaccine. The V and J genes are TRBV7-2 and TRBJ1-5; no firm D call. The sequenced sample was CD8+ T cells sorted from PBMCs, obtained on the day of the first yellow fever vaccination. The CDR3: CASSLEGNSNQPQHF. CDR3 sequence (DNA): TGTGCCAGCAGCTTAGAGGGAAATAGCAATCAGCCCCAGCATTTT. Combining the CDR3 with reference TRBV7-2 and TRBJ1-5 gives the whole variable domain GAGVSQSPSNKVTEKGKDVELRCDPISGHTALYWYRQSLGQGLEFLIYFQGNSAPDKSGLPSDRFSAERTGGSVSTLTIQRTQQEDSAVYLCASSLEGNSNQPQHFGDGTRLSIL.